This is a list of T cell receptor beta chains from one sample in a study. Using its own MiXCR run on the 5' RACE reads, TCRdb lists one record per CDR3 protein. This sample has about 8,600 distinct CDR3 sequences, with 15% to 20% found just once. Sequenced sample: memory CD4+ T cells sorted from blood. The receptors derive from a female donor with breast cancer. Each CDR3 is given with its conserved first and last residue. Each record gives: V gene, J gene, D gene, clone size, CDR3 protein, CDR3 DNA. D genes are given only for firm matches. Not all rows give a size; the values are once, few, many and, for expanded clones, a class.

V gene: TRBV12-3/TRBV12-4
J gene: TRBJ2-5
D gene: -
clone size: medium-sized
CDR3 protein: CASSFNGQETQYF
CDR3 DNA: TGTGCCAGCAGTTTTAACGGCCAAGAGACCCAGTACTTC

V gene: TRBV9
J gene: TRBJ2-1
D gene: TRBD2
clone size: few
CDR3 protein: CASSPQGLAGVGEQFF
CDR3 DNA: TGTGCCAGCAGCCCTCAAGGGCTAGCGGGAGTTGGAGAGCAGTTCTTC

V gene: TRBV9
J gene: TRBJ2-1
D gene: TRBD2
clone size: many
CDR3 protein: CASSGGVLAGGHNEQFF
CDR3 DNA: TGTGCCAGCAGCGGGGGGGTTTTAGCGGGGGGCCACAATGAGCAGTTCTTC

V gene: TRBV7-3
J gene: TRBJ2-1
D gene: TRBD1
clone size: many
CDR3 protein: CASSRDRGDEQFF
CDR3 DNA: TGTGCCAGCAGCCGGGACAGGGGAGATGAGCAGTTCTTC

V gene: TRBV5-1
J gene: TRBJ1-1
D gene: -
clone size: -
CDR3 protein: CASSAGEAPEAFF
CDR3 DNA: TGCGCCAGCAGCGCCGGGGAGGCCCCTGAAGCTTTCTTT

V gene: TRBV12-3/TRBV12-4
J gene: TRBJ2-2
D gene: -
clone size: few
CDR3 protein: CASMKTGTGELFF
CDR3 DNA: TGTGCCAGCATGAAGACCGGGACCGGGGAGCTGTTTTTT

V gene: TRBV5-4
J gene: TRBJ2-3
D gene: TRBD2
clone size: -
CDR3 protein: CASSPAGGQADTQYF
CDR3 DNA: TGTGCCAGCAGCCCAGCGGGAGGGCAAGCAGATACGCAGTATTTT

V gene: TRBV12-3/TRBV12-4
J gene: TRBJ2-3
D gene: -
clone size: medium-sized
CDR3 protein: CASSGASQVTDTQYF
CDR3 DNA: TGTGCCAGCAGTGGGGCGTCACAGGTCACAGATACGCAGTATTTT

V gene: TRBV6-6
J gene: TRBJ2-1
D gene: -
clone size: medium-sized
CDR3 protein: CASSMDSYNEQFF
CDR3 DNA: TGTGCCAGCAGTATGGACAGTTACAATGAGCAGTTCTTC

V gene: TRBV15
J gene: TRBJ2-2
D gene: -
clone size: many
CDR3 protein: CATKLNRNTGELFF
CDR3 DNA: TGTGCCACCAAGCTGAACCGCAACACCGGGGAGCTGTTTTTT

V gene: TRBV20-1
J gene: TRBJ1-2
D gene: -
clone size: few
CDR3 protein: CSAESGLFGYTF
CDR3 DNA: TGCAGCGCTGAAAGTGGGCTCTTTGGCTACACCTTC

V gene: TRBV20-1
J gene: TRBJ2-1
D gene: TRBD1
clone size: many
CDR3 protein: CSARGTGGYNEQFF
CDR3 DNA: TGCAGTGCTAGAGGGACAGGGGGCTACAATGAGCAGTTCTTC

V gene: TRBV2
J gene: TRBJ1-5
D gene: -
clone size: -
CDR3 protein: CASRGGLAQLQHF
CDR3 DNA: TGTGCCAGCAGGGGGGGGCTGGCTCAGCTCCAGCATTTT

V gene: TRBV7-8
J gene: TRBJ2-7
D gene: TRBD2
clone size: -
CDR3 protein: CASSLALGGREQYF
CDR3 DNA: TGTGCCAGCAGCTTAGCGCTGGGCGGGAGGGAGCAGTACTTC

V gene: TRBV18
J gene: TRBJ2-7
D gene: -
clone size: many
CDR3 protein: CASSPLFGGEQYF
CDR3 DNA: TGTGCCAGCTCACCACTTTTTGGAGGGGAGCAGTACTTC

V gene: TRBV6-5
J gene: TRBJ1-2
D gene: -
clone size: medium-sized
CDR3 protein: CASSSQGGYSYGYTF
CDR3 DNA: TGTGCCAGCAGTTCGCAGGGAGGATATAGCTACGGCTACACCTTC

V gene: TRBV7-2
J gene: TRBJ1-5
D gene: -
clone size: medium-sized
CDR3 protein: CASSSGQLNQPQHF
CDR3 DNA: TGTGCCAGCAGCTCCGGACAGCTTAATCAGCCCCAGCATTTT

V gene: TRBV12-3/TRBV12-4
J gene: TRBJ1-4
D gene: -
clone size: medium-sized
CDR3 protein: CASSLGLSNEKLFF
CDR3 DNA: TGTGCCAGCAGTTTAGGGCTATCTAATGAAAAACTGTTTTTT

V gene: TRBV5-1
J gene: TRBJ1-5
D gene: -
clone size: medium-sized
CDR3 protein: CASSLGVGRLGQPQHF
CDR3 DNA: TGCGCCAGCAGCTTGGGCGTCGGACGCCTGGGACAGCCCCAGCATTTT

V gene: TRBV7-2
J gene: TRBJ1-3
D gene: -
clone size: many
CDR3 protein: CASSFGFSGNTIYF
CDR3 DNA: TGTGCCAGCAGCTTTGGATTCTCTGGAAACACCATATATTTT

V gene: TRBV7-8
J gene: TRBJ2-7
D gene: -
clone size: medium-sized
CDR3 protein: CASVPDGDVKAYEQYF
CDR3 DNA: TGTGCCAGCGTACCCGATGGGGATGTTAAGGCCTACGAGCAGTACTTC

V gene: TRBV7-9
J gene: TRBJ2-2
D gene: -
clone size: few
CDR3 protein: CASSLGAVNTGELFF
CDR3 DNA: TGTGCCAGCAGCTTAGGGGCTGTCAACACCGGGGAGCTGTTTTTT

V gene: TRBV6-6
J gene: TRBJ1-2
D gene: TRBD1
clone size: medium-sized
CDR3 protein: CASRGQGINYGYTF
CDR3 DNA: TGTGCCAGCAGAGGACAGGGGATTAACTATGGCTACACCTTC

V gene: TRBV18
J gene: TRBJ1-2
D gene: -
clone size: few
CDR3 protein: CASSPTGTSRYGYTF
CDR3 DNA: TGTGCCAGCTCACCCACGGGGACCTCCCGGTATGGCTACACCTTC

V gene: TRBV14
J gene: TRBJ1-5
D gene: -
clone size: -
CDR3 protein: CASSHRQPQHF
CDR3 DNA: TGTGCCAGCAGCCACAGACAGCCCCAGCATTTT

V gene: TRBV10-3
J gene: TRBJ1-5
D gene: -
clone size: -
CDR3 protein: CATRPDGSNRPQHF
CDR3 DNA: TGTGCCACCCGACCGGACGGTAGCAATCGGCCCCAGCATTTT

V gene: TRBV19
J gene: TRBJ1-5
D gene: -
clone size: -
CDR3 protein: CVSSVVWGNQPRHF
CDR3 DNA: TGTGTCAGTAGTGTCGTCTGGGGCAATCAGCCCCGGCATTTT

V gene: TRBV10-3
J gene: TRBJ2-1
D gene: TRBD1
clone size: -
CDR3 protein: CAISGQGSYNEQFF
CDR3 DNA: TGTGCCATCAGTGGACAGGGGTCCTACAATGAGCAGTTCTTC

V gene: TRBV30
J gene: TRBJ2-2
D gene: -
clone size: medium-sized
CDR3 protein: CAWRRTGTRGELFF
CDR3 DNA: TGTGCCTGGAGGCGAACAGGAACTAGGGGGGAGCTGTTTTTT

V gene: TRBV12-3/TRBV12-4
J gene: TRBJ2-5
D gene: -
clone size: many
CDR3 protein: CASSLPSWGPTNQETQYF
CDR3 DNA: TGTGCCAGCAGTTTACCTTCGTGGGGACCAACCAACCAAGAGACCCAGTACTTC

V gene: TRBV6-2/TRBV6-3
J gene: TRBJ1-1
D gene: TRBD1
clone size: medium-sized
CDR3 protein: CASSYTRTAQGDMNTEAFF
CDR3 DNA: TGTGCCAGCAGTTACACCCGGACAGCCCAGGGGGATATGAACACTGAAGCTTTCTTT

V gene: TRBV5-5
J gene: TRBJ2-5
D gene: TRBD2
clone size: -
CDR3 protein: CASRSAAGEETQYF
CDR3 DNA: TGTGCCAGCAGGTCCGCGGCGGGGGAAGAGACCCAGTACTTC

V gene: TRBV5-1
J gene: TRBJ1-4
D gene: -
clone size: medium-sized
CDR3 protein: CASSFTPQEKLFF
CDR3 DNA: TGCGCCAGCAGCTTCACGCCCCAGGAAAAACTGTTTTTT

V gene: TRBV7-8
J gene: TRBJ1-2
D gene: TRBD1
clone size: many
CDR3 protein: CASSPAVGQGFDGYTF
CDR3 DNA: TGTGCCAGCAGCCCAGCCGTGGGACAGGGGTTCGATGGCTACACCTTC

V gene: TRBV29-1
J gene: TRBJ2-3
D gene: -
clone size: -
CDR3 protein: CSSRGGTDTQYF
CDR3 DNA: TGCAGCTCGAGGGGAGGAACAGATACGCAGTATTTT

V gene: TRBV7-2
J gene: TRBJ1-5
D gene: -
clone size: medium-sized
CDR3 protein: CASSPQGRQPQHF
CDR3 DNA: TGTGCCAGCAGTCCACAGGGTCGGCAGCCCCAGCATTTT

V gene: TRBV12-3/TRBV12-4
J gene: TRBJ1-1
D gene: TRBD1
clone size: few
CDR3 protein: CASSNKRTGTEAFF
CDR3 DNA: TGTGCCAGCAGTAATAAACGGACAGGTACTGAAGCTTTCTTT

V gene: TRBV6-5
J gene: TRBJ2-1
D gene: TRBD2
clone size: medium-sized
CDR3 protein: CASSYFSGRGNEQFF
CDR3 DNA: TGTGCCAGCAGTTACTTTAGCGGGAGGGGGAATGAGCAGTTCTTC

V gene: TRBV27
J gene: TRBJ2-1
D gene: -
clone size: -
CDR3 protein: CASSLASGEQFF
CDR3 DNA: TGTGCCAGCAGTCTAGCGTCGGGTGAGCAGTTCTTC

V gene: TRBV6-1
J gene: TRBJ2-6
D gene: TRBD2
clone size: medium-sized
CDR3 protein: CASSEEGRWRGSSGANVLTF
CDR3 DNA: TGTGCCAGCAGTGAAGAGGGGAGGTGGCGGGGGAGCTCTGGGGCCAACGTCCTGACTTTC

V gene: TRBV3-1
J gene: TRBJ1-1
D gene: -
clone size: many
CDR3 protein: CASSQGSYTEAFF
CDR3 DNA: TGTGCCAGCAGCCAGGGATCGTACACTGAAGCTTTCTTT

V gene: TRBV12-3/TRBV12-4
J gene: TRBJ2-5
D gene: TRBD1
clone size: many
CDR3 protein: CASSPGTGARKTQYF
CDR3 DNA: TGTGCCAGCAGTCCCGGGACAGGGGCCAGAAAGACCCAGTACTTC

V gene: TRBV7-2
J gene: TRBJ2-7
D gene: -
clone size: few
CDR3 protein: CASSWGRRSYEQYF
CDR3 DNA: TGTGCCAGCAGCTGGGGACGTCGCTCCTACGAGCAGTACTTC

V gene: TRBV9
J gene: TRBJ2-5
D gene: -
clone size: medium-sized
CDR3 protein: CASSVGTAETQYF
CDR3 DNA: TGTGCCAGCAGCGTAGGGACCGCGGAGACCCAGTACTTC

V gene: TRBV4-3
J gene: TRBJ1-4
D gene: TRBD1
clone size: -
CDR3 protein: CASSQEPVGTANEKLFF
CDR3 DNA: TGCGCCAGCAGCCAAGAACCCGTCGGGACAGCCAATGAAAAACTGTTTTTT

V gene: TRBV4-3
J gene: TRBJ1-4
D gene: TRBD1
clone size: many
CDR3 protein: CASSPRGRGEKLFF
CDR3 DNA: TGCGCCAGCAGCCCGAGGGGGCGAGGGGAAAAACTGTTTTTT

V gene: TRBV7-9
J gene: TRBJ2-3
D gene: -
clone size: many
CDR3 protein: CASSLALGTSAPDTQYF
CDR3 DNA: TGTGCCAGCAGTCTAGCTCTCGGGACATCCGCCCCAGATACGCAGTATTTT

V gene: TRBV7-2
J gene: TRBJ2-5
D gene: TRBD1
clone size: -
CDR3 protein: CASSPDRAKQTQYF
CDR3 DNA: TGTGCCAGCAGTCCAGACAGGGCCAAACAGACCCAGTACTTC

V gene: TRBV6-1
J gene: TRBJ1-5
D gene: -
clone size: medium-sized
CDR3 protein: CASSDRGINQPQHF
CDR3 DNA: TGTGCCAGCAGTGATCGGGGGATTAATCAGCCCCAGCATTTT

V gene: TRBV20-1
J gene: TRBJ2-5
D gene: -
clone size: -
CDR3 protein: CSARKNSGTQETQYF
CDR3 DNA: TGCAGTGCTCGCAAAAATAGCGGCACCCAAGAGACCCAGTACTTC

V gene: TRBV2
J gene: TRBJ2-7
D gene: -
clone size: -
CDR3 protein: CASGAGEPEQYF
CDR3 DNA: TGTGCCAGCGGGGCAGGGGAGCCCGAGCAGTACTTC

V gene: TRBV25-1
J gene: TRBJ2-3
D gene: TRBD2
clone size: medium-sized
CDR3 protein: CASSETASGTTDTQYF
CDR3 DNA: TGTGCCAGCAGTGAAACGGCTAGCGGGACCACAGATACGCAGTATTTT

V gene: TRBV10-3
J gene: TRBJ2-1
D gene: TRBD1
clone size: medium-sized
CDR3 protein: CAISPGQGRLNEQFF
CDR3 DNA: TGTGCCATCAGCCCTGGACAGGGACGGTTGAATGAGCAGTTCTTC

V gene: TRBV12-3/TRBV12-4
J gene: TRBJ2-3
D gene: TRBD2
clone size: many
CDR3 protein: CASRTSGGTDTQYF
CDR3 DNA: TGTGCCAGCAGGACTAGCGGGGGAACAGATACGCAGTATTTT

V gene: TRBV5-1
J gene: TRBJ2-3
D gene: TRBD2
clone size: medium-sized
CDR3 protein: CASSRDPRTGLAGVRADTQYF
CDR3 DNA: TGCGCCAGCAGCCGCGACCCTAGGACGGGACTAGCGGGAGTTCGGGCAGATACGCAGTATTTT

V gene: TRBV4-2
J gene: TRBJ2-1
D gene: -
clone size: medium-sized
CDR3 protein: CASSQVIGASDYNEQFF
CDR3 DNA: TGTGCCAGCAGCCAAGTCATAGGGGCTAGCGACTACAATGAGCAGTTCTTC

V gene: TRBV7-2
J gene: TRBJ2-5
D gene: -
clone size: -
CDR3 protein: CASSLAKGQETQYF
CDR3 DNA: TGTGCCAGCAGCTTAGCGAAAGGGCAAGAGACCCAGTACTTC

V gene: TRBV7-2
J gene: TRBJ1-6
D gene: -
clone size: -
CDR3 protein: CASSVDGFNLPLHF
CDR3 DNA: TGTGCCAGCAGCGTAGACGGGTTTAATTTACCCCTCCACTTT

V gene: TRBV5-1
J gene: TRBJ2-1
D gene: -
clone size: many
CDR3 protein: CASRGGASYNEQFF
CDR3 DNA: TGCGCCAGCAGAGGGGGGGCCTCCTACAATGAGCAGTTCTTC

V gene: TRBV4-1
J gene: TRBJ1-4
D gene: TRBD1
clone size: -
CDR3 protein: CASSYSSRDGYVSGGKLFF
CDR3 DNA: TGCGCCAGCAGCTATTCATCGCGGGACGGCTATGTCTCAGGGGGAAAACTGTTTTTT